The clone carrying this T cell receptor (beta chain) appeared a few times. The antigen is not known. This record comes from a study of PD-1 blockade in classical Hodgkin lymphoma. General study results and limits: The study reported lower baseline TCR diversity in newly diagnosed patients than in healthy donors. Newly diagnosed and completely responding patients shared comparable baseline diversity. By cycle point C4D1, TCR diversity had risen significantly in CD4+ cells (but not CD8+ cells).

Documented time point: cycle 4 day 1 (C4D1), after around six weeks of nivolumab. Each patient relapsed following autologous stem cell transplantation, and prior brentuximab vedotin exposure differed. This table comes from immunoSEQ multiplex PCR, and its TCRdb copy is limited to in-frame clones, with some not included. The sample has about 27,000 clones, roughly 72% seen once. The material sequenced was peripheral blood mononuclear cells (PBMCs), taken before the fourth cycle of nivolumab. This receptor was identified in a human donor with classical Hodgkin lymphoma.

CDR3: CASSLAYSNQPQHF. CDR3 sequence (DNA): TGTGCCAGCAGTTTGGCGTATAGCAATCAGCCCCAGCATTTT. This sequence joins TRBV28 and TRBJ1-5; D gene ambiguous. CDR1 MDHEN and CDR2 SYDVKM come from the germline V gene. Trimming stripped 3 bases from V and 0 bases from J, with 6 bases between. The CDR3 covers 14 residues.